This is a list of T cell receptor beta chains from one sample in a study of T cell changes during pregnancy in multiple sclerosis. Sequencing used immunoSEQ multiplex PCR; TCRdb keeps in-frame clones, though not all of them. The sample comprises about 38,000 clones, roughly 91% of which are singletons, and around 7% rests with the top ten. The source was CD8+ T cells from peripheral blood mononuclear cells, collected in the third trimester of pregnancy. All receptors derive from a female donor with multiple sclerosis, enrolled in a pregnancy study. Each CDR3 is given with its conserved first and last residue. Each record gives: CDR3 length, J gene, V gene, D gene, clone size, CDR3 DNA, CDR3 protein. A D gene is named only where the DNA matches it firmly. Clone size is shown for a subset of rows, as once, few, many or a class of expanded clone.

cdr3_length: 15; j_call: TRBJ2-7; v_call: TRBV19; d_call: NA; clone_size: few; cdr3_nt: TGTGCCAGTAGCACCTGGCTAGGAATCTCCTACGAGCAGTACTTC; cdr3_aa: CASSTWLGISYEQYF
cdr3_length: 16; j_call: TRBJ2-5; v_call: TRBV7-8; d_call: TRBD2; clone_size: NA; cdr3_nt: TGTGCCAGCAGCGAGCCCGTGGCTACTAGCGAAGAGACCCAGTACTTC; cdr3_aa: CASSEPVATSEETQYF
cdr3_length: 13; j_call: TRBJ1-2; v_call: TRBV5-1; d_call: TRBD1; clone_size: NA; cdr3_nt: TGCGCCAGCAGCCCTTGGACAGGGTCAGGCTACACCTTC; cdr3_aa: CASSPWTGSGYTF
cdr3_length: 12; j_call: TRBJ2-7; v_call: TRBV7-9; d_call: NA; clone_size: NA; cdr3_nt: TGTGCCAGCAGCTTAGGAGCGAACGAGCAGTACTTC; cdr3_aa: CASSLGANEQYF
cdr3_length: 13; j_call: TRBJ1-2; v_call: TRBV29-1; d_call: NA; clone_size: NA; cdr3_nt: TGCAGCGTCTTAGGACAGAGTTACTATGGCTACACCTTC; cdr3_aa: CSVLGQSYYGYTF
cdr3_length: 17; j_call: TRBJ1-5; v_call: TRBV4-3; d_call: TRBD1; clone_size: NA; cdr3_nt: TGCGCCAGCAGCCAAGCTTGGAGGGGCAGGGGGAATCAGCCCCAGCATTTT; cdr3_aa: CASSQAWRGRGNQPQHF
cdr3_length: 19; j_call: TRBJ1-1; v_call: TRBV4-3; d_call: TRBD1; clone_size: once; cdr3_nt: TGCGCCAGCAGCCCCGTAAGGGACAGGGGCCTCGCCGGCTCTGCTGAAGCTTTCTTT; cdr3_aa: CASSPVRDRGLAGSAEAFF
cdr3_length: 12; j_call: TRBJ2-5; v_call: TRBV6-5; d_call: NA; clone_size: NA; cdr3_nt: TGTGCCAGCAGTTCCCCCGAGAAGACCCAGTACTTC; cdr3_aa: CASSSPEKTQYF
cdr3_length: 15; j_call: TRBJ1-5; v_call: TRBV7-9; d_call: TRBD1; clone_size: NA; cdr3_nt: TGTGCCAGCAGCACAGGGGTTTGGGACAATCAGCCCCAGCATTTT; cdr3_aa: CASSTGVWDNQPQHF
cdr3_length: 15; j_call: TRBJ2-7; v_call: TRBV6-1; d_call: NA; clone_size: NA; cdr3_nt: TGTGCCAGCAGTGAAAGGGCCAGGGCTCCCTACGAGCAGTACTTC; cdr3_aa: CASSERARAPYEQYF
cdr3_length: 15; j_call: TRBJ2-7; v_call: TRBV11-2; d_call: TRBD2; clone_size: NA; cdr3_nt: TGTGCCAGCAGCTTCTTAGCGGGGGGGATCGACGAGCAGTACTTC; cdr3_aa: CASSFLAGGIDEQYF
cdr3_length: 15; j_call: TRBJ1-2; v_call: TRBV18; d_call: TRBD1; clone_size: NA; cdr3_nt: TGTGCCAGCTCACCTGGGACAGGAACGACCTATGGCTACACCTTC; cdr3_aa: CASSPGTGTTYGYTF
cdr3_length: 13; j_call: TRBJ1-6; v_call: TRBV7-2; d_call: NA; clone_size: NA; cdr3_nt: TGTGCCAGCAGCCAGGCAAGCTTTGCACCCCTCCACTTT; cdr3_aa: CASSQASFAPLHF
cdr3_length: 17; j_call: TRBJ2-6; v_call: TRBV4-3; d_call: TRBD1; clone_size: few; cdr3_nt: TGCGCCAGCAGCCAACCAACAGGGGGTGGTGGGGCCAACGTCCTGACTTTC; cdr3_aa: CASSQPTGGGGANVLTF
cdr3_length: 17; j_call: TRBJ2-7; v_call: TRBV19; d_call: TRBD1; clone_size: once; cdr3_nt: TGTGCCAGTTTTAAGGGCACAGGGGGCCCCACGTCCCACGAGCAGTACTTC; cdr3_aa: CASFKGTGGPTSHEQYF
cdr3_length: 15; j_call: TRBJ2-7; v_call: TRBV4-2; d_call: TRBD2; clone_size: large; cdr3_nt: TGTGCCAGCAGCCCGGGACTGGGGGAGGGCTACGAGCAGTACTTC; cdr3_aa: CASSPGLGEGYEQYF
cdr3_length: 11; j_call: TRBJ1-5; v_call: TRBV21-1; d_call: NA; clone_size: NA; cdr3_nt: TGTGCCAGCAGAGGGGATCAGCCCCAGCATTTT; cdr3_aa: CASRGDQPQHF
cdr3_length: 12; j_call: TRBJ1-2; v_call: TRBV19; d_call: NA; clone_size: NA; cdr3_nt: TGTGCCAGTCGTGCGGGGAAATATGGCTACACCTTC; cdr3_aa: CASRAGKYGYTF
cdr3_length: 15; j_call: TRBJ1-5; v_call: TRBV19; d_call: NA; clone_size: NA; cdr3_nt: TGTGCCAGTACCCCAAGGGGCACCCTTAATCAGCCCCAGCATTTT; cdr3_aa: CASTPRGTLNQPQHF
cdr3_length: 17; j_call: TRBJ1-1; v_call: TRBV12-2; d_call: NA; clone_size: NA; cdr3_nt: TGTGCAAGTCGCTCCCCCGATGGGGCAGGCGAGGACACTGAAGCTTTCTTT; cdr3_aa: CASRSPDGAGEDTEAFF
cdr3_length: 15; j_call: TRBJ2-1; v_call: TRBV9; d_call: NA; clone_size: once; cdr3_nt: TGTGCCAGCAGCGACAGGGATAGCTCCTACAATGAGCAGTTCTTC; cdr3_aa: CASSDRDSSYNEQFF
cdr3_length: 14; j_call: TRBJ2-3; v_call: TRBV4-1; d_call: TRBD2; clone_size: NA; cdr3_nt: TGCGCCAGCAGCCCTCGGGGGGGGATAGATACGCAGTATTTT; cdr3_aa: CASSPRGGIDTQYF
cdr3_length: 15; j_call: TRBJ2-3; v_call: TRBV9; d_call: NA; clone_size: once; cdr3_nt: TGTGCCAGCAGCCCACAGGTAACTAGCACAGATACGCAGTATTTT; cdr3_aa: CASSPQVTSTDTQYF
cdr3_length: 13; j_call: TRBJ2-2; v_call: TRBV30; d_call: NA; clone_size: many; cdr3_nt: TGTGCCTGGAAGGGGGCGAACACCGGGGAGCTGTTTTTT; cdr3_aa: CAWKGANTGELFF
cdr3_length: 11; j_call: TRBJ1-1; v_call: TRBV2; d_call: NA; clone_size: NA; cdr3_nt: TGTGCCAGTGCGGGGAACACTGAAGCTTTCTTT; cdr3_aa: CASAGNTEAFF
cdr3_length: 13; j_call: TRBJ1-2; v_call: TRBV27; d_call: TRBD1; clone_size: NA; cdr3_nt: TGTGCCACCAGTCTGACAGGGTCGGGCGGCTACACCTTC; cdr3_aa: CATSLTGSGGYTF
cdr3_length: 13; j_call: TRBJ2-2; v_call: TRBV5-1; d_call: NA; clone_size: once; cdr3_nt: TGCGCCAGCAGCTTAGTTGGCGGGCGGGAGCTGTTTTTT; cdr3_aa: CASSLVGGRELFF
cdr3_length: 14; j_call: TRBJ1-1; v_call: TRBV4-3; d_call: TRBD1; clone_size: NA; cdr3_nt: TGCGCCAGCAGTTACGACAGGGTATACACTGAAGCTTTCTTT; cdr3_aa: CASSYDRVYTEAFF
cdr3_length: 16; j_call: TRBJ1-4; v_call: TRBV7-9; d_call: NA; clone_size: NA; cdr3_nt: TGTGCCAGCAGGACCGACAGTACTGCAACTAATGAAAAACTGTTTTTT; cdr3_aa: CASRTDSTATNEKLFF
cdr3_length: 15; j_call: TRBJ1-1; v_call: TRBV27; d_call: TRBD1; clone_size: NA; cdr3_nt: TGTGCCAGCAGTCAAAGCCCAGGGGGGAACACTGAAGCTTTCTTT; cdr3_aa: CASSQSPGGNTEAFF
cdr3_length: 15; j_call: TRBJ2-1; v_call: TRBV6-6; d_call: TRBD1; clone_size: NA; cdr3_nt: TGTGCCAGCAGTTTACCCTCGGGACAGTACAATGAGCAGTTCTTC; cdr3_aa: CASSLPSGQYNEQFF
cdr3_length: 16; j_call: TRBJ1-1; v_call: TRBV21-1; d_call: NA; clone_size: few; cdr3_nt: TGTGCCAGCAGCCCCCGGGACAGCTTCATGAACACTGAAGCTTTCTTT; cdr3_aa: CASSPRDSFMNTEAFF
cdr3_length: 14; j_call: TRBJ2-7; v_call: TRBV7-9; d_call: NA; clone_size: NA; cdr3_nt: TGTGCCAGCAGCTCACCAGGGGACTCCTACGAGCAGTACTTC; cdr3_aa: CASSSPGDSYEQYF
cdr3_length: 15; j_call: TRBJ2-7; v_call: TRBV13; d_call: NA; clone_size: NA; cdr3_nt: TGTGCCAGCAGCTCTATAGCGGACGGTTCCTACGAGCAGTACTTC; cdr3_aa: CASSSIADGSYEQYF
cdr3_length: 17; j_call: TRBJ2-1; v_call: TRBV4-1; d_call: TRBD1; clone_size: NA; cdr3_nt: TGCGCCAGCAGCCAAGATCAGCTGAGACAGGGGGCGAATGAGCAGTTCTTC; cdr3_aa: CASSQDQLRQGANEQFF
cdr3_length: 14; j_call: TRBJ1-1; v_call: TRBV30; d_call: NA; clone_size: NA; cdr3_nt: TGTGCCTGGAGTGTACTAAACGGGGGGGATGAAGCTTTCTTT; cdr3_aa: CAWSVLNGGDEAFF
cdr3_length: 14; j_call: TRBJ1-1; v_call: TRBV5-4; d_call: TRBD1; clone_size: NA; cdr3_nt: TGTGCCAGCAAAAGAGGGACAGGGGTCACTGAAGCTTTCTTT; cdr3_aa: CASKRGTGVTEAFF
cdr3_length: 16; j_call: TRBJ1-2; v_call: TRBV23-1; d_call: TRBD1; clone_size: NA; cdr3_nt: TGCGCCAGCAGTCGGTGGTGGGGTAGAGGGGGCCTGGGCTACACCTTC; cdr3_aa: CASSRWWGRGGLGYTF
cdr3_length: 13; j_call: TRBJ2-7; v_call: TRBV28; d_call: NA; clone_size: NA; cdr3_nt: TGTGCCAGCAGTTTGGGCCACTCCTACGAGCAGTACTTC; cdr3_aa: CASSLGHSYEQYF
cdr3_length: 14; j_call: TRBJ1-1; v_call: TRBV4-1; d_call: NA; clone_size: NA; cdr3_nt: TGCGCCAGCAGCCAAACTTCCACCCGGACTGAAGCTTTCTTT; cdr3_aa: CASSQTSTRTEAFF
cdr3_length: 15; j_call: TRBJ1-5; v_call: TRBV9; d_call: TRBD1; clone_size: NA; cdr3_nt: TGTGCCAGCAGCGTAGGAGGGGGCCAAAATCAGCCCCAGCATTTT; cdr3_aa: CASSVGGGQNQPQHF
cdr3_length: 15; j_call: TRBJ1-1; v_call: TRBV11-2; d_call: NA; clone_size: NA; cdr3_nt: TGTGCCAGCAGCGCAACAACAGGGTTGAACACTGAAGCTTTCTTT; cdr3_aa: CASSATTGLNTEAFF
cdr3_length: 13; j_call: TRBJ2-7; v_call: TRBV30; d_call: NA; clone_size: NA; cdr3_nt: TGTGCCTGGAGTGTAACAGCTCCCTACGAGCAGTACTTC; cdr3_aa: CAWSVTAPYEQYF
cdr3_length: 16; j_call: TRBJ1-1; v_call: TRBV7-9; d_call: TRBD1; clone_size: NA; cdr3_nt: TGTGCCAGCAGCTTATGGATGGGACAGACGAACACTGAAGCTTTCTTT; cdr3_aa: CASSLWMGQTNTEAFF
cdr3_length: 15; j_call: TRBJ1-2; v_call: TRBV9; d_call: TRBD1; clone_size: NA; cdr3_nt: TGTGCCAGCAGCGATGGACAGGGGATTAACTATGGCTACACCTTC; cdr3_aa: CASSDGQGINYGYTF
cdr3_length: 12; j_call: TRBJ2-7; v_call: TRBV30; d_call: NA; clone_size: NA; cdr3_nt: TGTGCCTGGAGTGTTCTCTACTACGAGCAGTACTTC; cdr3_aa: CAWSVLYYEQYF
cdr3_length: 14; j_call: TRBJ1-5; v_call: TRBV10-3; d_call: NA; clone_size: NA; cdr3_nt: TGTGCCATCAGTGAGTCAGGGGGGGACCAGCCCCAGCATTTT; cdr3_aa: CAISESGGDQPQHF
cdr3_length: 16; j_call: TRBJ1-6; v_call: TRBV6-1; d_call: NA; clone_size: NA; cdr3_nt: TGTGCCAGCAGTGTTCCGTCGAGCTCCTATAATTCACCCCTCCACTTT; cdr3_aa: CASSVPSSSYNSPLHF
cdr3_length: 17; j_call: TRBJ1-1; v_call: TRBV19; d_call: NA; clone_size: NA; cdr3_nt: TGTGCCAGTAGTATCATCCCCCTGGGGGCAGGGAACACTGAAGCTTTCTTT; cdr3_aa: CASSIIPLGAGNTEAFF
cdr3_length: 16; j_call: TRBJ1-1; v_call: TRBV10-3; d_call: NA; clone_size: NA; cdr3_nt: TGTGCCATCAGTGAGTCGGCGGGGGTTTCGAGCACTGAAGCTTTCTTT; cdr3_aa: CAISESAGVSSTEAFF
cdr3_length: 12; j_call: TRBJ2-5; v_call: TRBV5-4; d_call: NA; clone_size: NA; cdr3_nt: TGTGCCAGCAGCGGCCAACAAGAGACCCAGTACTTC; cdr3_aa: CASSGQQETQYF
cdr3_length: 10; j_call: TRBJ1-2; v_call: TRBV30; d_call: NA; clone_size: once; cdr3_nt: TGTGCCTACAGGTCATATGGCTACACCTTC; cdr3_aa: CAYRSYGYTF
cdr3_length: 12; j_call: TRBJ1-1; v_call: TRBV4-1; d_call: NA; clone_size: NA; cdr3_nt: TGCGCCAGCAGCTACAGGAACACTGAAGCTTTCTTT; cdr3_aa: CASSYRNTEAFF
cdr3_length: 14; j_call: TRBJ1-2; v_call: TRBV19; d_call: NA; clone_size: NA; cdr3_nt: TGTGCCAGTAGTATCGGGGGGGCCGAGTATGGCTACACCTTC; cdr3_aa: CASSIGGAEYGYTF